The sequence of this T cell receptor (beta chain) was determined in a study of molecular identifiers for immune sequencing clone quantification. Looking at the study overall: Within a replicate experiment, RNA obtained from either roughly 18,000 or 92,000 naive CD8 cells was divided into five aliquots, and four of those aliquots were then sequenced.

As for this clonotype: A much larger clone differs by one base, so this may be a read error.

A single record per CDR3 protein comes from TCRdb applying MiXCR to the PCR reads. Here the sample spans about 630,000 distinct CDR3 sequences, 25% being singletons. V was trimmed by 8 bases and J by 3 bases, leaving 15 bases between them. This CDR3 is built from 13 residues. CDR1 is SQVTM and CDR2 is ANQGSEA in the germline V gene. A CD8+CD4-CCR7+CD45RA+ phenotype served as the sorting definition for naive CD8 T cells. Sequenced: naive CD8+ T cells from blood, with Jurkat cell RNA spiked in. Subset given: FACS-sorted CD8+CD4-CCR7+CD45RA+ naive T cells. The source is a human donor in good health. Some libraries in this study had Jurkat cell RNA spiked in. V and J are TRBV29-1 and TRBJ2-3; D not certain. CDR3 region: CSPLEMRTDTQYF. The CDR3, as DNA: TGCAGCCCCCTCGAGATGAGGACAGATACGCAGTATTTT.